This entry lists 25 T cell receptor beta chains sequenced from one sample in a study of Tregs in tolerant kidney transplant recipients. Sequenced by immunoSEQ multiplex PCR; TCRdb stores in-frame clones only, minus some. The sample holds about 240,000 clones; more than 65% are singletons and the top ten take about 0.58%. The sequenced sample consisted of CD4+ T cells from blood. The receptors stem from a human donor in good health.

This clone was observed once. The CDR3 nucleotides read TGTGCCAGCAGCTTAGAGGGCCTAACCAGCACAGATACGCAGTATTTT. Its translation: CASSLEGLTSTDTQYF. V and J are TRBV7-8 and TRBJ2-3, with D unresolved. Germline V gene lookup returns CDR1 SGHVS and CDR2 FQNEAQ. Deletions cut 1 base from V and 0 bases from J, with 11 bases between. The CDR3 extends over 16 amino acids.

The table lists this clone with a count of one. This sequence joins TRBV7-2 and TRBJ1-3; TRBD1 might be the D (6 bases). The CDR3 extends over 16 amino acids. The germline V gene has CDR1 SGHTA and CDR2 FQGNSA. V shed 7 bases and J shed 3 bases, with 19 bases lying between them. DNA of the CDR3: TGTGCCAGCAACCGATCCGGCAGGGGAATTGGAAACACCATATATTTT. Its translation: CASNRSGRGIGNTIYF.

The V and J genes are TRBV7-9 and TRBJ2-1; 7 bases fit TRBD2. With V trimmed by 5 bases and J by 7 bases, 14 bases remained unmatched. Per germline, CDR1 SEHNR and CDR2 FQNEAQ (reference sequence). The CDR3 sequence is 16 residues long. The CDR3 region has the DNA TGTGCCAGCAGCGGCCGCGAGCGGGATCTGAGAAATGAGCAGTTCTTC. Protein sequence: CASSGRERDLRNEQFF.

This chain joins TRBV30 and TRBJ2-1; 14 bases match TRBD2. The CDR3 runs 14 residues. V trimming: 1 base; J trimming: 7 bases; junction bases outside the gene matches: 0. CDR1 is GTSNPN and CDR2 is SVGIG in the germline V gene (reference sequence). The CDR3 sequence is CAWSGTSGRNEQFF. CDR3 coding DNA: TGTGCCTGGAGTGGGACTAGCGGGAGGAATGAGCAGTTCTTC.

In its sample, this clone ranks as medium-sized (0.01 to 0.1%). The chain is built from TRBV2 and TRBJ2-7; D is unclear. CDR1 SNHLY and CDR2 FYNNEI come from the germline V gene. The V end was cut by 2 bases, the J end by 6 bases, with 5 bases between. The CDR3 sequence is 11 residues long. CDR3 residues: CASSEPGEQYF. The DNA of the CDR3 is TGTGCCAGCAGTGAACCGGGCGAGCAGTACTTC.

This rearrangement joins TRBV11-2 to TRBJ2-2; possibly TRBD1 or TRBD2 for D (5 bases each). CDR3 length: 14 residues. Trimming took 3 bases from V and 4 from J, leaving 9 bases between them. The germline CDR1 and CDR2 sequences are SGHAT and FQNNGV. The CDR3 nucleotides are TGTGCCAGCAGCTTTGGGGGTAGCACCGGGGAGCTGTTTTTT. Protein sequence: CASSFGGSTGELFF.

The rearrangement joins TRBV2 to TRBJ2-3; either TRBD1 or TRBD2 may supply D (5 bases each). V was cut by 7 bases and J by 2 bases, with 10 bases left in between. Germline CDR1 is SNHLY and CDR2 is FYNNEI. This CDR3 has 13 residues. CDR3 loop: CASNQGDTDTQYF. CDR3 sequence (DNA): TGTGCCAGCAATCAGGGAGACACAGATACGCAGTATTTT.

Note on this clone: Distinct nucleotide sequences in the sample also encode this CDR3. The chain couples TRBV27 to TRBJ2-7, with D tentatively TRBD1 or TRBD2 (5 bases each). The CDR3 covers 17 residues. V was shortened by 6 bases and J by 1 base, with 22 bases between the two germline ends. Germline V CDR1 and CDR2: MNHEY, SMNVEV (reference sequence). CDR3 sequence (DNA): TGTGCCAGCAGCTTGCACGGGGCGCCCACCCTTTCCTACGAGCAGTACTTC. Translation: CASSLHGAPTLSYEQYF.

This sequence joins TRBV20-1 and TRBJ2-4; D perhaps matches TRBD2 (5 bases). Trimming removed 4 bases at V and 7 bases at J, with 8 bases between. Germline lookup yields CDR1 DFQATT and CDR2 SNEGSKA (reference sequence). The CDR3 length is 11 residues. The CDR3 sequence: CSATPGNIQYF. In DNA, the CDR3 is TGCAGTGCTACACCGGGGAACATTCAGTACTTC.

The V gene is TRBV15, the J gene TRBJ2-7, with D possibly matching TRBD2 (6 bases). Germline CDR1 reads LNHNV; CDR2 reads YYDKDF (reference sequence). This CDR3 has 15 residues. The V end lost 1 base, the J end lost 7 bases, and 17 bases lay between the germline ends. The CDR3: CATSRVVVAAGEQYF. The CDR3 nucleotides are TGTGCCACCAGCAGAGTCGTAGTAGCGGCGGGTGAGCAGTACTTC.

The chain carries TRBV18 and TRBJ2-3, with D perhaps given as TRBD1 or TRBD2 (6 bases each). CDR1 and CDR2 from the germline V gene are KGHSH and LQKENI. The CDR3 has 14 residues. V gave up 3 bases and J gave up 4 bases, with 11 bases separating them. CDR3 in DNA: TGTGCCAGCTCACCCCAGAGGGGGGCAGATACGCAGTATTTT. Amino acids: CASSPQRGADTQYF.

The V gene is TRBV7-9, the J gene TRBJ2-3; TRBD2 matches 9 bases. CDR3 length: 18 amino acids. The junction had 11 bases not matched to a gene; V was cut back by 1 base and J by 3 bases. Looked up from germline, CDR1 is SEHNR and CDR2 is FQNEAQ (reference sequence). The CDR3 is CASSLGDGLARKTDTQYF. In DNA, the CDR3 is TGTGCCAGCAGCTTAGGGGATGGACTAGCGCGGAAAACAGATACGCAGTATTTT.

CDR3 residues: CASSLSGQGSPLHF. CDR3 DNA: TGTGCCAGCAGTTTATCGGGACAAGGGTCACCCCTCCACTTT. V is TRBV27 and J is TRBJ1-6, with D perhaps TRBD1 (6 bases). The V gene's germline CDR1 is MNHEY and CDR2 SMNVEV (reference sequence). This CDR3 has 14 amino acids. The germline V and J ends were trimmed by 0 bases and 10 bases, with 10 bases remaining between them.

V is TRBV30 and J is TRBJ1-2; a possible D gene is TRBD1 (6 bases). V lost 8 bases to trimming and J lost 8 bases, with 15 bases between them. Germline V gives CDR1 GTSNPN, CDR2 SVGIG (reference sequence). The CDR3 consists of 11 residues. CDR3 sequence: CAGEQGLGYTF. As DNA, the CDR3 is TGTGCCGGGGAACAGGGTCTGGGCTACACCTTC.

The chain uses TRBV4-2 and TRBJ2-1; D is undetermined. Trimming removed 0 bases at V and 9 bases at J, with 6 bases between. The CDR3 is 12 amino acids. The germline CDR1 and CDR2 sequences are LGHNA and YNFKEQ. CDR3 bases: TGTGCCAGCAGCCAAGATAACGGTGAGCAGTTCTTC. This encodes CASSQDNGEQFF.

The chain has TRBV2 and TRBJ1-2, with 12 bases aligning to TRBD1. Unmatched junction bases numbered 7, after V lost 6 bases and J lost 2 bases. Germline V lookup: CDR1 SNHLY, CDR2 FYNNEI. CDR3 length equals 16 residues. The CDR3 sequence is CASRYSGTGGNYGYTF. CDR3 nucleotides: TGTGCCAGCAGATACTCCGGGACAGGGGGCAACTATGGCTACACCTTC.

This clone has just a few counts. The chain recombines TRBV19 with TRBJ1-1, with D tentatively TRBD1 (5 bases). The V end was cut by 6 bases, the J end by 11 bases, with 16 bases between. The CDR3 runs 12 residues. The germline CDR1 and CDR2 sequences are LNHDA and SQIVND (reference sequence). Here the CDR3 DNA reads TGTGCCAGTAGCCCGACTCGGGGGACCGCTTTCTTT. It yields the protein CASSPTRGTAFF. Full variable domain (rest looked up from reference TRBV19 and TRBJ1-1): DGGITQSPKYLFRKEGQNVTLSCEQNLNHDAMYWYRQDPGQGLRLIYYSQIVNDFQKGDIAEGYSVSREKKESFPLTVTSAQKNPTAFYLCASSPTRGTAFFGQGTRLTVV.

The rearrangement uses TRBV10-1 and TRBJ2-1; D gene unclear. The CDR3 sequence is 15 residues long. CDR1 and CDR2 (germline): WNHNN, SYGVQD (reference sequence). Trimming cost V 2 bases and J 0 bases, with 8 bases left between them. This chain's CDR3 is CASSERRASYNEQFF. CDR3 DNA: TGCGCCAGCAGTGAGAGGCGAGCCTCCTACAATGAGCAGTTCTTC.

This clone was recorded once. The J gene is TRBJ1-5, the V gene TRBV4-1; TRBD1 might be the D (5 bases). Per germline, CDR1 MGHRA and CDR2 YSYEKL. Trimming left V 1 base short and J 6 bases short, with 16 bases between. The CDR3 runs to 16 residues. CDR3 amino acids: CASSQGGSQGVQPQHF. In nucleotides, the CDR3 is TGCGCCAGCAGCCAAGGAGGGTCGCAGGGTGTTCAGCCCCAGCATTTT.

This clone was detected a few times. The J gene is TRBJ2-5, the V gene TRBV6-5; tentative D call: TRBD1 (5 bases). The CDR3 sequence is 12 residues long. Trimming removed 5 bases at V and 3 bases at J, with 7 bases between. The germline CDR1 and CDR2 sequences are MNHEY and SVGAGI. DNA of the CDR3: TGTGCCAGCAGTGAACAGGAAGAGACCCAGTACTTC. It yields the protein CASSEQEETQYF.

This clone was seen once. This chain links TRBV6-1 with TRBJ2-7, with D unresolved. The CDR3 contains 14 residues. Germline values: CDR1 MNHNS, CDR2 SASEGT. Trimming removed 10 bases at V and 1 base at J, with 17 bases between. CDR3 residues: CATGATPRSYEQYF. CDR3 DNA: TGTGCCACCGGTGCGACACCGAGATCCTACGAGCAGTACTTC.

The gene calls are TRBV6-5 and TRBJ2-2, with 9 positions matching TRBD1. Per the germline V gene, CDR1 is MNHEY and CDR2 is SVGAGI. This CDR3 region has 15 residues. Trimming cost V 5 bases and J 3 bases; bases outside gene matches: 4. DNA for the CDR3: TGTGCCAGCAGTCCGGGACAGGGTGACACCGGGGAGCTGTTTTTT. Protein: CASSPGQGDTGELFF.

The V and J genes are TRBV7-2 and TRBJ1-2; possibly TRBD1 for D (5 bases). Looked up from germline, CDR1 is SGHTA and CDR2 is FQGNSA. CDR3 length: 13 amino acids. The germline V and J ends were trimmed by 3 bases and 8 bases, with 13 bases remaining between them. The CDR3 protein is CASSLTKGLGYTF. The CDR3 DNA is TGTGCCAGCAGCTTGACGAAGGGGCTGGGCTACACCTTC.

The V call is TRBV7-9, the J call TRBJ1-4, with 7 bases identical to TRBD1. Germline assignment: CDR1 SEHNR and CDR2 FQNEAQ (reference sequence). The V gene end was trimmed by 10 bases and the J gene end by 5 bases; junction bases not matched to a gene: 10. This CDR3 region has 14 residues. CDR3 coding DNA: TGTGCCACCGCCGACAGGGCTAAGAATGAAAAACTGTTTTTT. This translates into CATADRAKNEKLFF.

The rearrangement joins TRBV6-5 to TRBJ2-7, with D possibly being TRBD1 (5 bases). Germline V lookup: CDR1 MNHEY, CDR2 SVGAGI. V dropped 6 bases and J dropped 1 base, with 16 bases sitting between them. The CDR3 runs to 15 residues. CDR3 DNA: TGTGCCAGCAGCAGTACAGGTCAACGTTCCTACGAGCAGTACTTC. Translated, it gives CASSSTGQRSYEQYF.